This T cell receptor (beta chain) came from a study of T cell responses to AZD1222 COVID-19 vaccine. Study results and limitations: Regions left unmutated in variants are reportedly the target of nearly half of spike-specific TCRs.

Details on this clone: Its target is unknown. One end of the junction does not line up with germline, which may come from a read error.

In germline, CDR1 is KGHSH, CDR2 LQKENI. CDR3 length equals 16 residues. Sequencing was performed with immunoSEQ multiplex PCR; in TCRdb, only in-frame clones are kept and a portion is missing. This sample has fewer than 250,000 clones, with about 92% found just once. This clonotype originated in an adult in good health. The input for sequencing was peripheral blood, taken on day 0 of AZD1222 vaccination. This chain uses TRBV18 with TRBJ2-7; 9 nucleotides line up with TRBD2. The CDR3 region is CASSPRGGGAGYEQYF. CDR3 nucleotides: TGTGCCAGCTCGCCACGGGGCGGGGGGGCCGGATACGAGCAGTACTTC.